The clone carrying this T cell receptor (beta chain) was observed a handful of times. Its cognate antigen is unknown. Ligated cDNA underwent four rounds of PCR with nested alpha and beta constant region primers and SP2. Alpha and beta constant region primers primed reverse transcription for blood and skin samples. Via MiXCR, TCRdb re-called the 5' RACE reads, giving one row per CDR3 protein. The table lists around 30,000 distinct CDR3 sequences, around 15% of them singletons. The sample comes from a study of naive and memory T cell subsets. An oligonucleotide containing a UMI was ligated to the 3' end of TCR cDNA. RNA was extracted from 2 to 2.5 ml of whole blood of healthy adults. Unsorted total RNA, roughly 1 to 1000 ng, was DNase treated before reverse transcription. The study, taken as a whole, reports: The RNA method is potentially sensitive to activation and differentiation changes.

This TCR came from a female donor in good health.

The CDR3 sequence: CSARALRETQYF. As DNA, the CDR3 is TGCAGTGCTAGAGCCCTCCGGGAGACCCAGTACTTC. V is TRBV20-1 and J is TRBJ2-5; unclear D gene. Germline V gene sequence: CDR1 DFQATT, CDR2 SNEGSKA (reference sequence). Trimming shortened V by 1 base and J by 5 bases, and 8 bases separated the two germline ends. This CDR3 contains 12 residues.